Only a few counts were recorded for the clone carrying this T cell receptor beta chain. The antigen is not known. These data come from a study of response to subunit inactivated influenza vaccine. In TCRdb, the RT-PCR reads were re-called with MiXCR into one record per CDR3 protein. This table has 700,000 to 900,000 distinct CDR3 sequences, 21% appearing once. Germline V gene sequence: CDR1 LGHDT, CDR2 YNNKEL (reference sequence). The CDR3 loop spans 16 amino acids. V dropped 4 bases and J dropped 4; count of bases not matched to a gene: 8. Whole-study results and caveats: A suggestion made by the authors is that each seasonal influenza vaccination recruits few new T cells.

The source is a man over 45 who received an inactivated influenza vaccine. The gene calls are TRBV3-1 and TRBJ2-2; 8 nucleotides line up with TRBD1. The sequencing here drew on PBMCs from blood, taken more than 4 days after vaccination. This chain's CDR3 is CASSPRGRLGTGELFF. The CDR3, as DNA: TGTGCCAGCAGCCCCAGGGGGCGTCTAGGCACCGGGGAGCTGTTTTTT.